This T cell receptor beta chain emerged from a study of blood T cell repertoires in COVID-19. Looking at the study overall: Spain, Italy and the United States supplied samples that represented acute and convalescent COVID-19. Sources were T cells, B-cell-depleted T cells, or PBMCs; the material itself was cDNA or gDNA.

V was trimmed by 8 bases and J by 4 bases, leaving 14 bases between them. Germline loops: CDR1 MNHEY, CDR2 SVGAGI. There are 13 residues in the CDR3. Profiled with immunoSEQ multiplex PCR; TCRdb holds only in-frame clones, not every one. The sample has 250,000 to 350,000 clones; around 84% are singletons. The rearrangement uses TRBV6-5 and TRBJ1-2; unclear D gene. The sequenced sample consisted of peripheral blood. The source of this sequence is a human donor with COVID-19, enrolled during active disease. The donor label of this sample is uncertain. CDR3 sequence (DNA): TGTGCCAGCGGGGAGTCCCGGGGCTATGGCTACACCTTC. Residues: CASGESRGYGYTF.